This entry is about one T cell receptor (beta chain). The entry originates in a study of blood T cell repertoires in COVID-19. TCRdb keeps only in-frame clones here, not all; method: immunoSEQ multiplex PCR. This table has about 260,000 clones, over 75% appearing once. This clonotype was obtained from a human donor in a cohort sampled during active COVID-19. The sequenced sample was peripheral blood.

As DNA, the CDR3 is TGTGCCAGCAGTTCGCCATGGATGACGGGGAACACCATATATTTT. This codes for CASSSPWMTGNTIYF. The chain couples TRBV28 to TRBJ1-3; no clear D. The V end was cut by 4 bases, the J end by 7 bases, with 17 bases between. Germline V lookup: CDR1 MDHEN, CDR2 SYDVKM. The CDR3 is made up of 15 amino acids.